This T cell receptor (beta chain) was recorded in a study of cytomegalovirus exposure and HLA in healthy donors. Study results and caveats: Data from an earlier analysis indicated that most TCR beta V segments were productive either about 87% or about 30% of the time.

Concerning this clone: What it binds is not known.

The J segment lost 4 bases and the V segment lost 10 bases, leaving 6 bases of the junction unmatched. CDR3 length: 12 residues. CDR1 MNHNS and CDR2 SASEGT come from the germline V gene. PCR involved 60 Vbeta and 13 Jbeta primers. Assay used: immunoSEQ multiplex PCR; TCRdb lists only in-frame clones, some missing. The sample contains 150,000 to 200,000 clones, about 74% of which appear only once. The chain joins TRBV6-1 to TRBJ1-1; 7 bases map to TRBD1. Specimen: PBMCs. This sequence originates from a male donor in good health and CMV-seronegative. The CDR3 DNA reads TGTGCCAACCAGGGGGTTGGCACTGAAGCTTTCTTT. This translates into CANQGVGTEAFF.